A single sample is the source of the 19 T cell receptor beta chains below, sequenced in a study of CD8+ T cells in alopecia areata. Sequencing relied on a cDNA template that was reverse transcribed from extracted RNA. Sequenced by immunoSEQ multiplex PCR; TCRdb stores in-frame clones only, minus some. Altogether about 210,000 clones are present, around three fifths being singletons, with the ten largest covering around 1.6%. Treatment here: oral pan-JAK inhibitor, 5-10 mg twice daily. The sample was CD4+ T cells sorted from blood, taken at week 4, from a patient treated with tofacitinib. These receptors came from a human donor with alopecia areata.

This clone appeared a few times. This chain joins TRBV4-3 and TRBJ2-3; TRBD2 matches 14 bases. Unmatched junction bases numbered 8, after V lost 3 bases and J lost 0 bases. Germline V gene lookup returns CDR1 LGHNA and CDR2 YSLEER. This CDR3 spans 19 amino acids. DNA for the CDR3: TGCGCCAGCAGCCAGAAGGGACTAGCGGGGGTCTCTAGCACAGATACGCAGTATTTT. It is translated as CASSQKGLAGVSSTDTQYF.

V is TRBV5-1 and J is TRBJ2-3; D is possibly TRBD1 (6 bases). This CDR3 spans 14 amino acids. CDR1 and CDR2 from the germline V gene are SGHRS and YFSETQ. V gave up 4 bases and J gave up 0 bases, with 9 bases separating them. The CDR3 protein is CASSPDSSTDTQYF. Written as DNA, the CDR3 is TGCGCCAGCAGCCCGGACAGCAGCACAGATACGCAGTATTTT.

The chain has TRBV14 and TRBJ2-5, with D possibly called TRBD1 or TRBD2 (5 bases each). V lost 4 bases and J lost 4, with 13 bases in between. Germline assignment: CDR1 SGHDN and CDR2 FVKESK. The CDR3 sequence is 14 residues long. The DNA for the CDR3 is TGTGCCAGCAGCCGGGAGACAGCCGGAGAGACCCAGTACTTC. Encoded protein: CASSRETAGETQYF.

The chain carries TRBV7-6 and TRBJ1-6; TRBD1 matches 8 bases. V was pared by 5 bases and J by 8 bases, with 11 bases of the junction left unmatched. The germline V gene encodes CDR1 SGHVS and CDR2 FNYEAQ. The CDR3 is made up of 16 amino acids. The CDR3 loop reads CASSRRRQGTDSPLHF. The CDR3 DNA is TGTGCCAGCAGCAGACGACGACAGGGGACCGATTCACCCCTCCACTTT.

This clone was found a few times. Here the CDR3 reads CSVEGLQGAKNTEAFF. CDR3 DNA sequence: TGCAGCGTTGAGGGCCTACAGGGGGCTAAGAACACTGAAGCTTTCTTT. The V gene is TRBV29-1, the J gene TRBJ1-1; the match to TRBD1 covers 9 bases. The CDR3 runs 16 residues. Germline V gene data show CDR1 as SQVTM and CDR2 as ANQGSEA. V trimming: 3 bases; J trimming: 1 base; junction bases outside the gene matches: 9.

This clone was counted between two and nine times. The chain couples TRBV10-1 to TRBJ1-2; TRBD1 agrees at 8 bases. Unmatched junction bases numbered 0, after V lost 6 bases and J lost 0 bases. Germline CDR1 WNHNN, CDR2 SYGVQD (reference sequence). The CDR3 has 13 residues. Written as DNA, the CDR3 is TGCGCCAGCAGGGACAGGGCTAACTATGGCTACACCTTC. It encodes CASRDRANYGYTF.

The J gene is TRBJ1-2, the V gene TRBV10-3; no reliable D call. The CDR3 spans 14 residues. Trimming removed 4 bases at V and 0 bases at J, with 9 bases between. In germline, CDR1 is ENHRY, CDR2 SYGVKD. CDR3 sequence reads: CAISGGRSNYGYTF. In DNA, the CDR3 is TGTGCCATCAGTGGCGGCCGTTCTAACTATGGCTACACCTTC.

V usage is TRBV7-2 and J usage is TRBJ1-5; 7 bases are shared with TRBD1. Looked up from germline, CDR1 is SGHTA and CDR2 is FQGNSA. The CDR3 sequence is 15 residues long. The J segment lost 0 bases and the V segment lost 5 bases, leaving 4 bases of the junction unmatched. The CDR3 region is CASSPGGSSNQPQHF. Here the CDR3 DNA reads TGTGCCAGCAGCCCAGGGGGTAGTAGCAATCAGCCCCAGCATTTT.

The genes are TRBV9 and TRBJ1-1; TRBD1 is a possible D gene (5 bases). The CDR3 spans 14 residues. Trimming removed 2 bases at V and 4 bases at J, with 12 bases between. Per germline, CDR1 SGDLS and CDR2 YYNGEE. CDR3 residues: CASSVTPGSTEAFF. DNA for the CDR3: TGTGCCAGCAGCGTCACCCCAGGGAGCACTGAAGCTTTCTTT.

V usage is TRBV29-1 and J usage is TRBJ1-4; D possibly corresponds to TRBD1 (5 bases). CDR1 and CDR2 from the germline V gene are SQVTM and ANQGSEA. Trimming stripped 6 bases from V and 7 bases from J, with 12 bases between. The CDR3 runs 12 residues. The CDR3 DNA reads as TGCAGCGTAGGGGAGGGGAGTGAAAAACTGTTTTTT. Protein: CSVGEGSEKLFF. Full variable domain (rest looked up from reference TRBV29-1 and TRBJ1-4): SAVISQKPSRDICQRGTSLTIQCQVDSQVTMMFWYRQQPGQSLTLIATANQGSEATYESGFVIDKFPISRPNLTFSTLTVSNMSPEDSSIYLCSVGEGSEKLFFGSGTQLSVL.

This clone was seen a few times. This sequence joins TRBV7-7 and TRBJ2-1; possible D gene TRBD2, 5 bases. Trimming pared 5 bases from V and 4 bases from J, leaving 9 bases between. Germline lookup yields CDR1 SSHAT and CDR2 FNYEAQ (reference sequence). The CDR3 length is 13 residues. The CDR3 spells CASSPDWYNEQFF. CDR3 DNA sequence: TGTGCCAGCAGCCCGGACTGGTACAATGAGCAGTTCTTC. Based on the CDR3 plus reference TRBV7-7 and TRBJ2-1, the full variable domain is GAGVSQSPRYKVTKRGQDVTLRCDPISSHATLYWYQQALGQGPEFLTYFNYEAQPDKSGLPSDRFSAERPEGSISTLTIQRTEQRDSAMYRCASSPDWYNEQFFGPGTRLTVL.

This clone was found a few times. The J gene is TRBJ1-4, the V gene TRBV7-2; D ambiguous. Trimming cost V 4 bases and J 2 bases, with 8 bases left between them. Germline loops: CDR1 SGHTA, CDR2 FQGNSA. The CDR3 is 14 amino acids. The CDR3 spells CASSYRRTNEKLFF. CDR3 sequence (DNA): TGTGCCAGCAGCTACCGACGGACTAATGAAAAACTGTTTTTT.

This clone appeared a few times. The chain links TRBV4-3 to TRBJ1-3; D is unclear. The CDR3 extends over 16 amino acids. V was shortened by 0 bases and J by 0 bases, with 9 bases between the two germline ends. Germline CDR1 reads LGHNA; CDR2 reads YSLEER. In nucleotides, the CDR3 is TGCGCCAGCAGCCAAGACGGCCAAAACTCTGGAAACACCATATATTTT. Translated, it gives CASSQDGQNSGNTIYF.

A remark on this clone: This specimen includes other DNA sequences encoding the same CDR3. The V call is TRBV29-1, the J call TRBJ2-7; a possible D gene is TRBD1 (5 bases). The CDR3 runs 12 residues. Germline-derived CDR1 and CDR2 are SQVTM and ANQGSEA. With 5 bases removed from V and 0 bases from J, the gap between germline ends came to 8 bases. CDR3 DNA sequence: TGCAGCGTTCGCCAGGGCTCCTACGAGCAGTACTTC. It specifies CSVRQGSYEQYF.

This clone has more than one count but fewer than ten. V gene TRBV7-9 combines with J gene TRBJ2-4; 9 bases map to TRBD1. Germline values: CDR1 SEHNR, CDR2 FQNEAQ (reference sequence). The CDR3 totals 14 residues. Germline trimming cut 4 bases from V and 9 bases from J; bases unmatched to any gene: 7. The CDR3 nucleotides read TGTGCCAGCAGCTCCTCGGGACAGGGAACCATTCAGTACTTC. Translating gives CASSSSGQGTIQYF.

This clone was seen a few times. The rearrangement uses TRBV29-1 and TRBJ2-7; 12 bases map to TRBD1. V trimming: 6 bases; J trimming: 0 bases; junction bases outside the gene matches: 6. This CDR3 is built from 15 residues. CDR1 and CDR2 from the germline V gene are SQVTM and ANQGSEA. CDR3 sequence reads: CSVPGQGASSYEQYF. In DNA, the CDR3 is TGCAGCGTCCCGGGACAGGGGGCTTCCTCCTACGAGCAGTACTTC.

This rearrangement joins TRBV5-4 to TRBJ2-1; 10 bases are a match to TRBD2. CDR3 size: 15 residues. Losses at the gene ends were 0 bases for V and 5 bases for J; bases not matched to a gene: 2. Per germline, CDR1 SGHNT and CDR2 YYREEE (reference sequence). CDR3 in DNA: TGTGCCAGCAGCTTGGAAGCGGGGGGGAACAATGAGCAGTTCTTC. Encoded protein: CASSLEAGGNNEQFF. The complete variable domain, with remaining parts taken from reference TRBV5-4 and TRBJ2-1, reads ETGVTQSPTHLIKTRGQQVTLRCSSQSGHNTVSWYQQALGQGPQFIFQYYREEENGRGNFPPRFSGLQFPNYSSELNVNALELDDSALYLCASSLEAGGNNEQFFGPGTRLTVL.

The chain is built from TRBV30 and TRBJ1-4; D is unclear. Germline lookup yields CDR1 GTSNPN and CDR2 SVGIG (reference sequence). V shed 5 bases and J shed 7 bases, with 11 bases lying between them. There are 12 residues in the CDR3. CDR3 loop: CAWARRPEKLFF. As DNA, the CDR3 is TGTGCCTGGGCCAGACGGCCTGAAAAACTGTTTTTT.

The J gene is TRBJ1-1, the V gene TRBV9; D remains unclear. The CDR3 has 15 amino acids. V was cut by 1 base and J by 1 base, with 11 bases left in between. The germline V gene encodes CDR1 SGDLS and CDR2 YYNGEE. The CDR3 loop is CASSVSDFSNTEAFF. The CDR3 DNA sequence: TGTGCCAGCAGCGTATCGGACTTTTCGAACACTGAAGCTTTCTTT.